Below, 20 T cell receptor beta chains from the same sample are listed, as sequenced in a study of shared clonotypes between healthy human individuals. CD8 cells regarded as naive lacked CD45RO, were positively chosen for CCR7, and omitted terminally differentiated effector memory CD45RA+ cells. The protocol was immunoSEQ multiplex PCR, while the TCRdb copy is restricted to in-frame clones and leaves out a portion. The profile shows 1.5 million to 2.5 million clones, just under 95% of them singletons. Sequenced sample: naive CD8+ T cells sorted from blood. The origin of the receptors is a man aged 18 to 29 in good health.

The chain combines TRBV28 with TRBJ1-1, with TRBD1 as a possible D gene (5 bases). The CDR3 has 13 residues. The germline gives CDR1 MDHEN, CDR2 SYDVKM. Trimming removed 5 bases from V and 4 bases from J, with 11 bases in between. CDR3 residues: CASSILRATEAFF. The CDR3 nucleotides are TGTGCCAGCAGTATCCTCAGGGCCACTGAAGCTTTCTTT.

J is TRBJ2-3 and V is TRBV7-9; 9 nucleotides align to TRBD2. V was clipped by 3 bases and J by 0 bases; unmatched bases: 10. In germline, CDR1 is SEHNR, CDR2 FQNEAQ (reference sequence). The CDR3 runs 18 residues. CDR3 protein: CASSLKLAGGSSTDTQYF. The CDR3 DNA follows: TGTGCCAGCAGCTTGAAGTTGGCGGGGGGGTCTAGCACAGATACGCAGTATTTT.

This chain connects TRBV25-1 to TRBJ1-1; no reliable D call. The V end lost 0 bases, the J end lost 2 bases, and 16 bases lay between the germline ends. CDR1 and CDR2 from the germline V gene are MGHDK and SYGVNS. This CDR3 region has 17 residues. This CDR3 is CASSEYETLGANTEAFF. In DNA form, the CDR3 reads TGTGCCAGCAGTGAATACGAAACGCTAGGAGCTAACACTGAAGCTTTCTTT.

This clone was recorded once. This chain links TRBV7-2 with TRBJ2-7; 12 nucleotides agree with TRBD1. Germline values: CDR1 SGHTA, CDR2 FQGNSA. V was clipped by 5 bases and J by 3 bases; unmatched bases: 14. This CDR3 is built from 18 residues. CDR3 in amino acids: CASSPPAGDRGPYYEQYF. CDR3 bases: TGTGCCAGCAGCCCACCAGCTGGGGACAGGGGGCCTTACTACGAGCAGTACTTC.

This chain links TRBV12-5 with TRBJ2-1, with TRBD2 identical over 10 bases. This CDR3 has 15 amino acids. Looked up from germline, CDR1 is LGHNT and CDR2 is FRNRAP. The trim removed 6 bases at V and 4 bases at J, leaving 6 bases unmatched. The CDR3 DNA is TGTGCTAGTGGCGGAGGGACTAGCGAATACAATGAGCAGTTCTTC. It translates to CASGGGTSEYNEQFF. Complete variable domain (other parts from reference TRBV12-5 and TRBJ2-1): DARVTQTPRHKVTEMGQEVTMRCQPILGHNTVFWYRQTMMQGLELLAYFRNRAPLDDSGMPKDRFSAEMPDATLATLKIQPSEPRDSAVYFCASGGGTSEYNEQFFGPGTRLTVL.

The V and J genes are TRBV27 and TRBJ1-1; 10 bases map to TRBD1. The J segment lost 2 bases and the V segment lost 8 bases, leaving 11 bases of the junction unmatched. Germline assignment: CDR1 MNHEY and CDR2 SMNVEV (reference sequence). CDR3 length: 16 residues. CDR3 DNA: TGTGCCAGCGGGCAGACAGGGGGCTTTGGAAACACTGAAGCTTTCTTT. It codes for CASGQTGGFGNTEAFF.

The chain has TRBV11-2 and TRBJ1-1; D unresolved. Looked up from germline, CDR1 is SGHAT and CDR2 is FQNNGV. Trimming left V 3 bases short and J 3 bases short, with 8 bases between. This CDR3 comprises 13 residues. This CDR3 is CASSFTADTEAFF. DNA of the CDR3: TGTGCCAGCAGCTTTACAGCGGACACTGAAGCTTTCTTT.

Notes on this clone: The same CDR3 arises from other DNA sequences in this sample as well. The V and J genes are TRBV5-6 and TRBJ2-7; D call uncertain. Trimming took off 0 bases at V and 3 bases at J, with 7 bases between the two ends. Germline CDR1 SGHDT, CDR2 YYEEEE. The CDR3 totals 13 residues. The CDR3 sequence: CASSLELSYEQYF. DNA of the CDR3: TGTGCCAGCAGCTTGGAATTGAGCTACGAGCAGTACTTC.

The rearrangement links TRBV11-2 to TRBJ1-4, with TRBD1 as a possible D gene (6 bases). From germline, CDR1 is SGHAT and CDR2 FQNNGV. This CDR3 comprises 16 residues. The V gene lost 1 base and the J gene lost 8 bases, with 17 bases spanning the gap. The CDR3 sequence is CASSLGETGYKEKLFF. The CDR3, as DNA: TGTGCCAGCAGCTTAGGAGAGACAGGATATAAGGAAAAACTGTTTTTT.

The chain recombines TRBV6-5 with TRBJ2-7, with 8 bases that match TRBD2. V lost 2 bases and J lost 5; bases outside the gene matches: 5. The CDR3 extends over 14 amino acids. Germline V gene sequence: CDR1 MNHEY, CDR2 SVGAGI. CDR3 DNA: TGTGCCAGCAGTTACACGGGGGGGGCCAACGAGCAGTACTTC. As protein: CASSYTGGANEQYF.

This clone was detected only once. The same CDR3 is also encoded by other DNA sequences in this sample. The chain uses TRBV11-2 and TRBJ2-7; D is perhaps TRBD1 (7 bases). Deletions cut 1 base from V and 2 bases from J, with 12 bases between. Per the germline V gene, CDR1 is SGHAT and CDR2 is FQNNGV. The CDR3 is 15 residues long. CDR3 sequence: CASSLGAGGTYEQYF. CDR3 bases: TGTGCCAGCAGCTTAGGGGCAGGGGGGACCTACGAGCAGTACTTC. The full variable domain, in which reference TRBV11-2 and TRBJ2-7 provide the parts outside the CDR3, is EAGVAQSPRYKIIEKRQSVAFWCNPISGHATLYWYQQILGQGPKLLIQFQNNGVVDDSQLPKDRFSAERLKGVDSTLKIQPAKLEDSAVYLCASSLGAGGTYEQYFGPGTRLTVT.

The CDR3 bases are TGTGCCAGCGACAGCGGGCACCAAGAGACCCAGTACTTC. Residues: CASDSGHQETQYF. The chain carries TRBV7-9 and TRBJ2-5; possible D gene TRBD2, 6 bases. CDR1 is SEHNR and CDR2 is FQNEAQ in the germline V gene (reference sequence). The CDR3 is 13 amino acids. V was trimmed by 8 bases and J by 0 bases, leaving 10 bases between them. Filled out from reference TRBV7-9 and TRBJ2-5, the complete variable domain reads DTGVSQNPRHKITKRGQNVTFRCDPISEHNRLYWYRQTLGQGPEFLTYFQNEAQLEKSRLLSDRFSAERPKGSFSTLEIQRTEQGDSAMYLCASDSGHQETQYFGPGTRLLVL.

V gene TRBV11-2 combines with J gene TRBJ1-3; D uncertain. The CDR3 loop spans 16 amino acids. Per the germline V gene, CDR1 is SGHAT and CDR2 is FQNNGV. Trimming stripped 1 base from V and 0 bases from J, with 10 bases between. DNA for the CDR3: TGTGCCAGCAGCTTAGGTCCAGGAAGCTCTGGAAACACCATATATTTT. This sequence encodes CASSLGPGSSGNTIYF.

V gene TRBV6-6 combines with J gene TRBJ2-7; no clear D gene. The CDR3 extends over 12 amino acids. The V gene lost 2 bases and the J gene lost 3 bases, with 5 bases spanning the gap. CDR1 and CDR2 from the germline V gene are MNHNY and SVGAGI (reference sequence). The CDR3 bases are TGTGCCAGCAGTTACGATGACTACGAGCAGTACTTC. Translated, it gives CASSYDDYEQYF.

This chain joins TRBV19 and TRBJ2-3; the D is unclear. Trimming shortened V by 2 bases and J by 0 bases, and 12 bases separated the two germline ends. CDR3 length: 16 residues. The germline V gene encodes CDR1 LNHDA and CDR2 SQIVND (reference sequence). The CDR3 sequence: CASSIQDWESTDTQYF. The DNA of the CDR3 is TGTGCCAGTAGTATACAGGATTGGGAAAGCACAGATACGCAGTATTTT. Looking up the rest from reference TRBV19 and TRBJ2-3 gives the full variable domain: DGGITQSPKYLFRKEGQNVTLSCEQNLNHDAMYWYRQDPGQGLRLIYYSQIVNDFQKGDIAEGYSVSREKKESFPLTVTSAQKNPTAFYLCASSIQDWESTDTQYFGPGTRLTVL.

This sequence joins TRBV5-6 and TRBJ2-7; 12 bases match TRBD1. V shed 3 bases and J 6 bases; nucleotides not matched to a gene: 4. Germline V gene sequence: CDR1 SGHDT, CDR2 YYEEEE. The CDR3 loop spans 14 amino acids. This CDR3 reads CASSSGQGAIEQYF. The DNA for the CDR3 is TGTGCCAGCAGCTCGGGACAGGGGGCAATCGAGCAGTACTTC.

The chain recombines TRBV29-1 with TRBJ1-4; no reliable D call. Trimming stripped 7 bases from V and 8 bases from J, with 11 bases between. The CDR3 totals 11 residues. The V gene's germline CDR1 is SQVTM and CDR2 ANQGSEA. CDR3 loop: CSALLTEKLFF. DNA of the CDR3: TGCAGCGCCCTTTTGACAGAAAAACTGTTTTTT.

This clone was detected once. The rearrangement links TRBV29-1 to TRBJ1-2; TRBD1 might be the D (6 bases). This CDR3 contains 12 residues. CDR1 is SQVTM and CDR2 is ANQGSEA in the germline V gene. The V gene lost 6 bases and the J gene lost 4 bases, with 12 bases spanning the gap. The CDR3 sequence: CSVGGQTYGYTF. The CDR3 DNA reads as TGCAGCGTCGGGGGGCAAACCTATGGCTACACCTTC.

The J gene is TRBJ2-7, the V gene TRBV10-1; 7 nucleotides agree with TRBD1. This CDR3 region has 13 residues. Germline V gives CDR1 WNHNN, CDR2 SYGVQD (reference sequence). J gave up 8 bases and V 3 bases, and 7 bases lay outside the gene matches. CDR3 sequence reads: CASSEKRGLQQYF. In nucleotides, the CDR3 is TGCGCCAGCAGTGAAAAGAGGGGGCTGCAGCAGTACTTC.

V usage is TRBV7-3 and J usage is TRBJ2-1, with 9 bases identical to TRBD1. J gave up 7 bases and V 7 bases, and 11 bases lay outside the gene matches. Per germline, CDR1 SGHTA and CDR2 FQGTGA. This CDR3 contains 15 residues. The CDR3, as DNA: TGTGCCAGCACCGAAAGCGGGACAGGGTGGAATGAGCAGTTCTTC. Translated, it gives CASTESGTGWNEQFF.